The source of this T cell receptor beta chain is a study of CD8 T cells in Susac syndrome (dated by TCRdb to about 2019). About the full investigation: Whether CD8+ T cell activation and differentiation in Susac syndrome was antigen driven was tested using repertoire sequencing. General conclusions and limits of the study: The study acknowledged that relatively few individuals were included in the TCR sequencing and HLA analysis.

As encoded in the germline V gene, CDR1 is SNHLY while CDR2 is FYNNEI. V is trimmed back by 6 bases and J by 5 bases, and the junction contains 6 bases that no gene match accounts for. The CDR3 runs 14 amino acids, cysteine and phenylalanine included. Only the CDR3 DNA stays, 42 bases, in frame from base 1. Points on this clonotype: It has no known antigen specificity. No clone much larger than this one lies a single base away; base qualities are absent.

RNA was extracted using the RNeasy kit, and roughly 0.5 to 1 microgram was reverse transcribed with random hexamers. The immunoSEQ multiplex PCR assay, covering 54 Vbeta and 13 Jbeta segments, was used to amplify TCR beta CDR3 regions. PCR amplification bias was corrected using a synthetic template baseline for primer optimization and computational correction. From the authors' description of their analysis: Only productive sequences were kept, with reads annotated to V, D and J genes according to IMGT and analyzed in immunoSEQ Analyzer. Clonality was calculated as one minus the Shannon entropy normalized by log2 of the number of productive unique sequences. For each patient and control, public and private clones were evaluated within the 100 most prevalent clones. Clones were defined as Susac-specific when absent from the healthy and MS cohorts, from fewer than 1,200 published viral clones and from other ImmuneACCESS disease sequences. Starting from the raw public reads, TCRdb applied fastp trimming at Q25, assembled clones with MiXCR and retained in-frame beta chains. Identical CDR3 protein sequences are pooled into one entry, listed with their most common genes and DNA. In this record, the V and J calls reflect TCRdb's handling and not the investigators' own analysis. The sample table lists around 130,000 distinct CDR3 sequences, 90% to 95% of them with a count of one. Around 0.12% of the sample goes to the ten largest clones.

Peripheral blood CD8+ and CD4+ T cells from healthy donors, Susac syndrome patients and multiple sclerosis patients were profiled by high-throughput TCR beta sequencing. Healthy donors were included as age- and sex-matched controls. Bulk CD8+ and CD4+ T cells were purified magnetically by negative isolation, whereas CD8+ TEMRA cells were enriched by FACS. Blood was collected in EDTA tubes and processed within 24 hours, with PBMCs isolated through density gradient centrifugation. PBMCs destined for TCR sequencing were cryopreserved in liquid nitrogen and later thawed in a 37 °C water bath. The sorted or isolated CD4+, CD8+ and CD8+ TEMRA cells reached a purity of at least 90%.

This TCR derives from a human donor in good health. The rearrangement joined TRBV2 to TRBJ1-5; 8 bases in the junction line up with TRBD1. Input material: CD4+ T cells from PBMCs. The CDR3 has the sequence CASRATGDYQPQHF. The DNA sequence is TGTGCCAGCAGGGCGACAGGGGACTATCAGCCCCAGCATTTT. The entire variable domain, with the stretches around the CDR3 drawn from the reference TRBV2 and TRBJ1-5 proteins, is EPEVTQTPSHQVTQMGQEVILRCVPISNHLYFYWYRQILGQKVEFLVSFYNNEISEKSEIFDDQFSVERPDGSNFTLKIRSTKLEDSAMYFCASRATGDYQPQHFGDGTRLSIL.